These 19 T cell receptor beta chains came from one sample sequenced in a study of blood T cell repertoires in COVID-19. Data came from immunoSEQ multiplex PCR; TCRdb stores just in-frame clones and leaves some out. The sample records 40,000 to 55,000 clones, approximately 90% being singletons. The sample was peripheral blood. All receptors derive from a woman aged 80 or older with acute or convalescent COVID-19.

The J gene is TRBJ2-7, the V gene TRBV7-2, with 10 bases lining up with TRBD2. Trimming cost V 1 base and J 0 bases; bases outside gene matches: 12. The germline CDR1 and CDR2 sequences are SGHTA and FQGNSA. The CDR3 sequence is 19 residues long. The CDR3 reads CASSLVRWRTSGLSYEQYF. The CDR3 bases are TGTGCCAGCAGCTTAGTAAGGTGGCGGACTAGCGGTCTCTCCTACGAGCAGTACTTC. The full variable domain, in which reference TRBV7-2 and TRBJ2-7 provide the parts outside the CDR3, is GAGVSQSPSNKVTEKGKDVELRCDPISGHTALYWYRQSLGQGLEFLIYFQGNSAPDKSGLPSDRFSAERTGGSVSTLTIQRTQQEDSAVYLCASSLVRWRTSGLSYEQYFGPGTRLTVT.

The CDR3 region has the DNA TGTGCCAGCACGCTGGGGGCTAGCGGGCCCTACGAGCAGTACTTC. This encodes CASTLGASGPYEQYF. The rearrangement joins TRBV7-8 to TRBJ2-7; 8 bases are a match to TRBD2. Germline V CDR1 and CDR2: SGHVS, FQNEAQ. This CDR3 contains 15 residues. The V and J ends lost 7 bases and 2 bases, in that order; junction bases with no gene match: 10.

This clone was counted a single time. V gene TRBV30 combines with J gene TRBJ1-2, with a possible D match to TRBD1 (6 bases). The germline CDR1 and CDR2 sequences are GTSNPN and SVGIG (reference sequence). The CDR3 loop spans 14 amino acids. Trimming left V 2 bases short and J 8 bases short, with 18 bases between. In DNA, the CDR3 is TGTGCCTGGAGTAGAAAACAGGGTACGGAGGGCTACACCTTC. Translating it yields CAWSRKQGTEGYTF.

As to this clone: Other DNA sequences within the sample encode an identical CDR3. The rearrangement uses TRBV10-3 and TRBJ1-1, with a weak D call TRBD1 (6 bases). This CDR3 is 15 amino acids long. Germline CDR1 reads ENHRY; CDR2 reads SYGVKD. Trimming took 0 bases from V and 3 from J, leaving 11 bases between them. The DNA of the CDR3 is TGTGCCATCAGTGAGTCTTACAGGGCAGACACTGAAGCTTTCTTT. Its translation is CAISESYRADTEAFF.

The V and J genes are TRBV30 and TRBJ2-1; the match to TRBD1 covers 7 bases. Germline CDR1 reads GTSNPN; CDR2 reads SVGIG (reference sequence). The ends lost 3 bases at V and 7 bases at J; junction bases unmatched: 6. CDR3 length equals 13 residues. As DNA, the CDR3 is TGTGCCTGGAGCCGGGACAGAATAAATGAGCAGTTCTTC. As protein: CAWSRDRINEQFF.

The CDR3 protein is CASSVATGGNTEAFF. CDR3 bases: TGTGCCAGCAGCGTAGCTACAGGGGGAAACACTGAAGCTTTCTTT. The chain uses TRBV9 and TRBJ1-1; 8 bases are a match to TRBD1. The germline V gene has CDR1 SGDLS and CDR2 YYNGEE. The CDR3 loop spans 15 amino acids. V was pared by 0 bases and J by 2 bases, with 3 bases of the junction left unmatched.

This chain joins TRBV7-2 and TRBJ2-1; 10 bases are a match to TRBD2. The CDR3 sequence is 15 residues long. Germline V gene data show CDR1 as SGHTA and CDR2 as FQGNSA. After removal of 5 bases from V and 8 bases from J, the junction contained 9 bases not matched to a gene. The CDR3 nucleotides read TGTGCCAGCAGCGCCCGCGCTAGCGGGAGTCATGAGCAGTTCTTC. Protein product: CASSARASGSHEQFF.

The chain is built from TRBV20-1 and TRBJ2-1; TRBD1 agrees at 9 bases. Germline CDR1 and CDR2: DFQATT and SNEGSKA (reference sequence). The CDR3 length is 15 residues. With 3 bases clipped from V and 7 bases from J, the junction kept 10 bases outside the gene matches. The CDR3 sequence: CSASGPGQGSNEQFF. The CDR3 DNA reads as TGCAGTGCTAGTGGACCGGGACAGGGAAGTAATGAGCAGTTCTTC.

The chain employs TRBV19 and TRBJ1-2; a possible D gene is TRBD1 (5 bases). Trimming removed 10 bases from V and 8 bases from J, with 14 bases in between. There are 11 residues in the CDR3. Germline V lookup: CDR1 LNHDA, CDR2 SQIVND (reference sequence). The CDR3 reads CAIWGGEGYTF. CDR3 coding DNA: TGTGCCATTTGGGGGGGGGAGGGCTACACCTTC.

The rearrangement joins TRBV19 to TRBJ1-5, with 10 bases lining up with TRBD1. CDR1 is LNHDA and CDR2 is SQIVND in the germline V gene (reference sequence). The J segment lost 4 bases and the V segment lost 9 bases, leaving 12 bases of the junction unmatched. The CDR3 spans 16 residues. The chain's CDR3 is CASESATGGWNQPQHF. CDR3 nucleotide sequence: TGTGCCAGCGAGTCTGCGACAGGGGGCTGGAATCAGCCCCAGCATTTT.

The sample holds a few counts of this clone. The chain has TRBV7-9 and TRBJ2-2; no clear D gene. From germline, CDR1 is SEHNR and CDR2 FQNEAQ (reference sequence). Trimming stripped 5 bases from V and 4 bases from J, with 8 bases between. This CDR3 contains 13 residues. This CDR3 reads CASSRPSTGELFF. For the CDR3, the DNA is TGTGCCAGCAGCCGCCCGAGCACCGGGGAGCTGTTTTTT.

The CDR3 reads CASSPLAGGQNEQFF. CDR3 nucleotides: TGTGCCAGCTCACCACTAGCGGGAGGGCAAAATGAGCAGTTCTTC. The chain recombines TRBV18 with TRBJ2-1; 11 positions agree with TRBD2. From germline, CDR1 is KGHSH and CDR2 LQKENI. This CDR3 spans 15 amino acids. V shed 1 base and J 7 bases; nucleotides not matched to a gene: 3.

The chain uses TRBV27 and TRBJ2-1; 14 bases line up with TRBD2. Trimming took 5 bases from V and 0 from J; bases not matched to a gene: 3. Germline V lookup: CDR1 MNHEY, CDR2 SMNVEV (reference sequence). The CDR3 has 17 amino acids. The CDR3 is CASSRLAGGSSYNEQFF. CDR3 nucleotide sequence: TGTGCCAGCAGTCGACTAGCGGGAGGGAGCTCCTACAATGAGCAGTTCTTC.

CDR3: CASSPDTTGELFF. The CDR3 nucleotides read TGTGCCAGCAGCCCGGACACCACCGGGGAGCTGTTTTTT. V gene TRBV3-1 (or the pseudogene TRBV3-2) combines with J gene TRBJ2-2; D is perhaps TRBD1 (5 bases). There are 13 residues in the CDR3. The V and J ends lost 4 bases and 4 bases respectively, with 7 bases between them. Germline-derived CDR1 and CDR2 are LGHDT and YNNKEL (reference sequence).

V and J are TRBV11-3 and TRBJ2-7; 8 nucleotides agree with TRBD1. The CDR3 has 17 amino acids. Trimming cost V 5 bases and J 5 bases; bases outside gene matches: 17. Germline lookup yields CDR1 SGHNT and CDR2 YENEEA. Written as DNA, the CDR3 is TGTGCCAGCAGCCCGCGGGACAGGTTCGCGGGAATCAACGAGCAGTACTTC. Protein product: CASSPRDRFAGINEQYF. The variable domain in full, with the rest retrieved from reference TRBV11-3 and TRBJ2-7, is EAGVVQSPRYKIIEKKQPVAFWCNPISGHNTLYWYLQNLGQGPELLIRYENEEAVDDSQLPKDRFSAERLKGVDSTLKIQPAELGDSAVYLCASSPRDRFAGINEQYFGPGTRLTVT.

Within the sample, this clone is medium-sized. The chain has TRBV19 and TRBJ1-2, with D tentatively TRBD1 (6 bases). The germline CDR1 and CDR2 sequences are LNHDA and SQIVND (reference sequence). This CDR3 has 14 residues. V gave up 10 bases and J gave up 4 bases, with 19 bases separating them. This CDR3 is CATSPAQGFYGYTF. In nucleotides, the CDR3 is TGTGCCACGAGCCCAGCGCAGGGGTTCTATGGCTACACCTTC.

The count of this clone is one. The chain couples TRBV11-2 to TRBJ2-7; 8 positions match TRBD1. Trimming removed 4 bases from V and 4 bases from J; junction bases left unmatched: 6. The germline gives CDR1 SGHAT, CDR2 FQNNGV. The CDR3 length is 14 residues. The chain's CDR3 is CASSSTGGIYEQYF. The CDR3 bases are TGTGCCAGCAGCTCAACAGGGGGGATTTACGAGCAGTACTTC. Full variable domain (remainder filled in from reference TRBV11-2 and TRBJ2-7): EAGVAQSPRYKIIEKRQSVAFWCNPISGHATLYWYQQILGQGPKLLIQFQNNGVVDDSQLPKDRFSAERLKGVDSTLKIQPAKLEDSAVYLCASSSTGGIYEQYFGPGTRLTVT.

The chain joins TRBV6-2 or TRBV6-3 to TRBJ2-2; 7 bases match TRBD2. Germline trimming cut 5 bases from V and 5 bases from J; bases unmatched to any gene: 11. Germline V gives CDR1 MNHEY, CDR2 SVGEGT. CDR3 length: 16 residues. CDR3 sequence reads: CASSNTRLAVTGELFF. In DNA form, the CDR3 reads TGTGCCAGCAGTAACACGAGGCTAGCGGTAACCGGGGAGCTGTTTTTT.

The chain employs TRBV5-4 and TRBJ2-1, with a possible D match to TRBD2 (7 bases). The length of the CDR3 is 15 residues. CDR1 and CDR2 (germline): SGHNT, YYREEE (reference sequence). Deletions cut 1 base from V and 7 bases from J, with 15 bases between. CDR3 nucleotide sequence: TGTGCCAGCAGCTTGAGTGGCGGGGGCCAAAATGAGCAGTTCTTC. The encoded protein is CASSLSGGGQNEQFF.